The 9 T cell receptor beta chains reported below all come from one sample, sequenced in a study of shared T cell receptors in the human thymus. Profiled with immunoSEQ multiplex PCR; TCRdb holds only in-frame clones, not every one. The table lists approximately 400,000 clones, roughly 94% of them singletons, with roughly 0.021% in the top ten. The material sequenced was thymocytes. All receptors come from a human donor.

The rearrangement uses TRBV29-1 and TRBJ1-2; TRBD1 is a possible D gene (5 bases). Germline V gene sequence: CDR1 SQVTM, CDR2 ANQGSEA. Trimming left V 6 bases short and J 4 bases short, with 9 bases between. This CDR3 is 11 amino acids long. The CDR3 DNA follows: TGCAGCGTGGCAGGGTCCTATGGCTACACCTTC. Translated: CSVAGSYGYTF.

This clone was seen a single time. The rearrangement uses TRBV4-2 and TRBJ2-5; weak D call: TRBD1 (6 bases). Germline loops: CDR1 LGHNA, CDR2 YNFKEQ. This CDR3 has 15 residues. Trimming took off 0 bases at V and 3 bases at J, with 11 bases between the two ends. In DNA form, the CDR3 reads TGTGCCAGCAGCCAAGATAGGACAGTAAAAGAGACCCAGTACTTC. Translation gives CASSQDRTVKETQYF.

The rearrangement joins TRBV15 to TRBJ2-7, with 10 bases that match TRBD2. Germline CDR1 is LNHNV and CDR2 is YYDKDF (reference sequence). The junction had 10 bases not matched to a gene; V was cut back by 5 bases and J by 3 bases. CDR3 length: 16 amino acids. For the CDR3, the DNA is TGTGCCACCAGCTTTGATGGACTAGCGGCAAACTACGAGCAGTACTTC. This translates into CATSFDGLAANYEQYF.

The chain is built from TRBV6-6 and TRBJ2-6; D is uncertain. Trimming stripped 6 bases from V and 0 bases from J, with 6 bases between. The CDR3 loop spans 14 amino acids. The germline gives CDR1 MNHNY, CDR2 SVGAGI (reference sequence). In nucleotides, the CDR3 is TGTGCCAGCAGAGAATACTCTGGGGCCAACGTCCTGACTTTC. Translated: CASREYSGANVLTF.

V and J are TRBV9 and TRBJ1-4; TRBD1 matches 7 bases. With V trimmed by 3 bases and J by 2 bases, 22 bases remained unmatched. Germline CDR1 reads SGDLS; CDR2 reads YYNGEE. This CDR3 has 21 amino acids. CDR3 region: CASSGVSEMTGLHRTNEKLFF. The CDR3, as DNA: TGTGCCAGCAGCGGCGTGAGCGAAATGACAGGGTTGCATCGCACTAATGAAAAACTGTTTTTT.

The rearrangement uses TRBV6-1 and TRBJ1-2; D possibly corresponds to TRBD1 (6 bases). This CDR3 is 15 amino acids long. Germline V gene data show CDR1 as MNHNS and CDR2 as SASEGT. V shed 7 bases and J shed 0 bases, with 15 bases lying between them. The CDR3 DNA sequence: TGTGCCAGCACAACGGACAGCGGGACTAACTATGGCTACACCTTC. Protein sequence: CASTTDSGTNYGYTF.

The chain uses TRBV4-1 and TRBJ2-7; TRBD2 aligns across 9 bases. CDR1 and CDR2 (germline): MGHRA, YSYEKL. J lost 5 bases, V lost 0 bases, and 5 bases had no gene match. The CDR3 is 15 residues long. The DNA for the CDR3 is TGCGCCAGCAGCCAAGATGGACTAGCGCGCGACGAGCAGTACTTC. Amino acids: CASSQDGLARDEQYF.

V is TRBV7-8 and J is TRBJ1-4; 7 nucleotides match TRBD1. Trimming took 4 bases from V and 8 from J; bases not matched to a gene: 10. The CDR3 has 15 residues. Looked up from germline, CDR1 is SGHVS and CDR2 is FQNEAQ. As DNA, the CDR3 is TGTGCCAGCAGCTCACCAGGGGGGGTGGTGGAAAAACTGTTTTTT. This translates into CASSSPGGVVEKLFF.

This sequence joins TRBV5-3 and TRBJ2-3; possibly TRBD2 for D (5 bases). TRBV5-3 is designated an ORF whose function remains uncertain. V lost 0 bases and J lost 4, with 18 bases in between. The CDR3 contains 17 residues. DNA of the CDR3: TGTGCCAGAAGCTTGGTAGGCCGCCTAGCCTTATCAGATACGCAGTATTTT. It codes for CARSLVGRLALSDTQYF.